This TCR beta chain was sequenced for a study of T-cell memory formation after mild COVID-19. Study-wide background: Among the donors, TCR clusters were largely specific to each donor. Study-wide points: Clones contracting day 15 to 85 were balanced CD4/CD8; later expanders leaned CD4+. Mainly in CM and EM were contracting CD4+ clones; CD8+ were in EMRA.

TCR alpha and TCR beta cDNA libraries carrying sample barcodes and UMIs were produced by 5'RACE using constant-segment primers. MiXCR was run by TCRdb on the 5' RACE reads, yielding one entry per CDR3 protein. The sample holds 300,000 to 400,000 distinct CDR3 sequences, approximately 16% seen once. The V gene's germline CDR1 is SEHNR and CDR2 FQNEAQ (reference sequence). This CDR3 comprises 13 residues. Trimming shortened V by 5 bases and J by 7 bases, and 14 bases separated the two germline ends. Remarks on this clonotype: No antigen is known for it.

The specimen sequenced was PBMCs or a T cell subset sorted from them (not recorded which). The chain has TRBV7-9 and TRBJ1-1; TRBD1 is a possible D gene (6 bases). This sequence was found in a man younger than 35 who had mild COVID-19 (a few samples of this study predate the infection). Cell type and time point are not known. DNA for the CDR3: TGTGCCAGCAGCCGGGACACTCAGCGTGAAGCTTTCTTT. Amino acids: CASSRDTQREAFF.